The next 23 T cell receptor beta chains were all read from a single sample in a study of T-cell reconstitution after alpha-beta-depleted transplantation in children. The TCRbeta library was prepared with unique molecular identifiers. Each CDR3 protein gets one entry after TCRdb re-called the PCR reads with MiXCR. The table lists a few hundred thousand distinct CDR3 sequences, 20% to 30% of them singletons, with around a third in the top ten. Sequences were derived from PBMCs, sampled before TCRalphabeta/CD19-depleted stem cell transplant. The receptors originated from a boy in the first two years of life with Wiskott-Aldrich syndrome, due to receive a stem cell transplant.

This clonotype was seen only a few times. V is TRBV28 and J is TRBJ2-3; D is unclear. The germline V gene has CDR1 MDHEN and CDR2 SYDVKM. Trimming took off 6 bases at V and 0 bases at J, with 7 bases between the two ends. CDR3 length: 13 residues. The CDR3 sequence is CASRRASTDTQYF. The CDR3 DNA follows: TGTGCCAGCAGAAGGGCTAGCACAGATACGCAGTATTTT.

For the CDR3, the DNA is TGTGCCAGCAGTCGACGGGACAACACAGATACGCAGTATTTT. Encoded protein: CASSRRDNTDTQYF. The chain has TRBV27 and TRBJ2-3, with TRBD1 as a possible D gene (6 bases). Germline loops: CDR1 MNHEY, CDR2 SMNVEV (reference sequence). The CDR3 covers 14 residues. V lost 5 bases and J lost 2, with 11 bases in between.

This clonotype was seen a handful of times. The genes are TRBV20-1 and TRBJ2-2; 7 nucleotides agree with TRBD1. Looked up from germline, CDR1 is DFQATT and CDR2 is SNEGSKA (reference sequence). CDR3 length: 16 amino acids. V shed 5 bases and J 1 base; nucleotides not matched to a gene: 10. Here the CDR3 reads CSARDLRQGNTGELFF. CDR3 nucleotide sequence: TGCAGTGCTCGGGACCTAAGACAGGGGAACACCGGGGAGCTGTTTTTT.

The gene calls are TRBV11-3 and TRBJ2-1; the match to TRBD1 covers 7 bases. Germline values: CDR1 SGHNT, CDR2 YENEEA. J lost 5 bases, V lost 5 bases, and 6 bases had no gene match. The CDR3 covers 14 residues. CDR3 DNA: TGTGCCAGCAGCCCGGGGACAGCCAACAATGAGCAGTTCTTC. Amino acid sequence: CASSPGTANNEQFF.

The chain couples TRBV10-3 to TRBJ2-3; 12 nucleotides line up with TRBD2. Trimming cost V 11 bases and J 4 bases; bases outside gene matches: 7. This CDR3 is built from 14 residues. CDR1 ENHRY and CDR2 SYGVKD come from the germline V gene. CDR3 protein: CAARLAGDADTQYF. The CDR3 DNA is TGTGCCGCGCGACTAGCGGGAGATGCAGATACGCAGTATTTT.

V and J are TRBV7-9 and TRBJ2-3; no reliable D call. The germline V and J ends were trimmed by 5 bases and 2 bases, with 14 bases remaining between them. This CDR3 is 15 amino acids long. Per the germline V gene, CDR1 is SEHNR and CDR2 is FQNEAQ (reference sequence). CDR3 in amino acids: CASSPSISPTDTQYF. The CDR3 coding sequence is TGTGCCAGCAGCCCGTCCATTTCGCCCACAGATACGCAGTATTTT.

Turning to this clonotype: This may be a read error: a much more frequent sequence differs by one nucleotide. J is TRBJ2-5 and V is TRBV28, with D perhaps assigned TRBD1 or TRBD2 (6 bases each). This CDR3 has 14 residues. Germline loops: CDR1 MDHEN, CDR2 SYDVKM. The CDR3 DNA reads as TGTGCCAGCAGTCAGACAGGAGGGGGAGAGATCCAGTACTTC. This gives the protein CASSQTGGGEIQYF.

The rearrangement links TRBV20-1 to TRBJ2-3; 12 nucleotides agree with TRBD2. This CDR3 spans 16 amino acids. CDR1 and CDR2 from the germline V gene are DFQATT and SNEGSKA (reference sequence). The junction had 12 bases not matched to a gene; V was cut back by 6 bases and J by 5 bases. CDR3: CSAERPGLAGVDTQYF. The CDR3 DNA sequence: TGCAGTGCAGAACGTCCGGGACTAGCGGGTGTAGATACGCAGTATTTT.

The rearrangement uses TRBV6-5 and TRBJ2-2; D might be TRBD1 (6 bases). This CDR3 contains 15 residues. Per the germline V gene, CDR1 is MNHEY and CDR2 is SVGAGI. V lost 1 base to trimming and J lost 6 bases, with 12 bases between them. The chain's CDR3 is CASSYLGRGSGELFF. For the CDR3, the DNA is TGTGCCAGCAGTTACTTAGGCAGGGGATCCGGGGAGCTGTTTTTT.

V is TRBV24-1 and J is TRBJ2-1; D is possibly TRBD2 (5 bases). The V end was cut by 7 bases, the J end by 8 bases, with 8 bases between. The CDR3 is 11 amino acids. Looked up from germline, CDR1 is KGHDR and CDR2 is SFDVKD. The CDR3 here is CATRNGDEQFF. The CDR3 DNA reads as TGTGCCACCAGAAACGGGGATGAGCAGTTCTTC.

This chain links TRBV6-2 or TRBV6-3 with TRBJ1-5, with a tentative D call TRBD1 (5 bases). The V end was cut by 4 bases, the J end by 7 bases, with 14 bases between. The CDR3 spans 14 residues. CDR1 MNHEY and CDR2 SVGEGT come from the germline V gene. In nucleotides, the CDR3 is TGTGCCAGCAGTTCGGAGGGGCTATGGCAGCCCCAGCATTTT. Its protein is CASSSEGLWQPQHF.

The chain uses TRBV20-1 and TRBJ2-3, with D unclear. The CDR3 is made up of 16 amino acids. Between the trimmed V and J ends, which lost 1 base and 0 bases, there was a span of 14 bases. The germline gives CDR1 DFQATT, CDR2 SNEGSKA (reference sequence). The CDR3 DNA follows: TGCAGTGCTAGAGGTTTGGGGAAAACTAGCACAGATACGCAGTATTTT. It is translated as CSARGLGKTSTDTQYF.

The genes are TRBV4-2 and TRBJ2-1; TRBD2 might be the D (6 bases). There are 16 residues in the CDR3. V was shortened by 0 bases and J by 14 bases, with 23 bases between the two germline ends. Germline assignment: CDR1 LGHNA and CDR2 YNFKEQ. CDR3 coding DNA: TGTGCCAGCAGCCAAGATGGAGGGCGGCCGGTCATACAAAAGTTCTTC. Its protein is CASSQDGGRPVIQKFF.

This clonotype was counted only a few times. The chain recombines TRBV4-1 with TRBJ2-2; TRBD1 matches at 9 bases. The length of the CDR3 is 16 residues. Germline CDR1 reads MGHRA; CDR2 reads YSYEKL. Trimming took 2 bases from V and 6 from J; bases not matched to a gene: 7. The CDR3 is CASSQLGTGKAGELFF. For the CDR3, the DNA is TGCGCCAGCAGCCAACTCGGGACAGGGAAGGCCGGGGAGCTGTTTTTT.

The gene calls are TRBV6-5 and TRBJ2-2; D perhaps matches TRBD2 (6 bases). The CDR3 loop spans 16 amino acids. V gave up 2 bases and J gave up 5 bases, with 15 bases separating them. Germline assignment: CDR1 MNHEY and CDR2 SVGAGI. The CDR3 DNA is TGTGCCAGCAGTTACCACCTCATTGCGGGGACCGGGGAGCTGTTTTTT. Translation gives CASSYHLIAGTGELFF.

The rearrangement uses TRBV5-1 and TRBJ2-3; D is tentatively TRBD1 or TRBD2 (5 bases each). There are 16 residues in the CDR3. V lost 2 bases to trimming and J lost 2 bases, with 15 bases between them. Germline lookup yields CDR1 SGHRS and CDR2 YFSETQ. The CDR3 spells CASSFGTLTPTDTQYF. The CDR3 DNA reads as TGCGCCAGCAGCTTTGGGACGCTCACACCCACAGATACGCAGTATTTT.

About this clonotype: The junction differs from germline at one of its ends, possibly a read error. CDR3 sequence: CASSDSGRAYDQYF. The CDR3 nucleotides read TGCGCCAGCAGCGATAGCGGGAGGGCGTACGACCAGTACTTC. V gene TRBV5-1 combines with J gene TRBJ2-7; TRBD2 matches 11 bases. The CDR3 has 14 amino acids. The V gene's germline CDR1 is SGHRS and CDR2 YFSETQ.

This clonotype was detected only a few times. The rearrangement links TRBV5-1 to TRBJ2-7; 10 nucleotides match TRBD2. The CDR3 is 15 amino acids. Trimming took 1 base from V and 7 from J; bases not matched to a gene: 8. The germline gives CDR1 SGHRS, CDR2 YFSETQ. The CDR3 nucleotides are TGCGCCAGCAGCTTGAGGACTAGCGGCCTGGAAGAGCAGTACTTC. This encodes CASSLRTSGLEEQYF. The entire variable domain, with the rest obtained from reference TRBV5-1 and TRBJ2-7, is as follows: KAGVTQTPRYLIKTRGQQVTLSCSPISGHRSVSWYQQTPGQGLQFLFEYFSETQRNKGNFPGRFSGRQFSNSRSEMNVSTLELGDSALYLCASSLRTSGLEEQYFGPGTRLTVT.

This clonotype was recorded a few times. This chain links TRBV4-2 with TRBJ1-4; D uncertain. V lost 4 bases and J lost 5, with 14 bases in between. The CDR3 contains 15 residues. CDR1 is LGHNA and CDR2 is YNFKEQ in the germline V gene. CDR3 amino acids: CASSPSTWENEKLFF. The DNA for the CDR3 is TGTGCCAGCAGCCCAAGCACCTGGGAAAATGAAAAACTGTTTTTT.

The V call is TRBV13, the J call TRBJ1-2; unclear D gene. Per germline, CDR1 PRHDT and CDR2 FYEKMQ (reference sequence). V was clipped by 4 bases and J by 8 bases, with 11 bases between them. The CDR3 length is 12 residues. CDR3 region: CASSSPLGGYTF. CDR3 sequence (DNA): TGTGCCAGCAGCTCCCCGTTGGGAGGCTACACCTTC.

This sequence joins TRBV5-1 and TRBJ2-1; 9 bases match TRBD2. Germline CDR1 is SGHRS and CDR2 is YFSETQ. The length of the CDR3 is 14 residues. The V and J ends lost 7 bases and 9 bases, in that order; junction bases with no gene match: 11. DNA for the CDR3: TGCGCCAGCGGTGGGGCGGGAGGGCCTGGTGAGCAGTTCTTC. It translates to CASGGAGGPGEQFF. Using reference TRBV5-1 and TRBJ2-1 for the parts outside the CDR3, the full variable domain is KAGVTQTPRYLIKTRGQQVTLSCSPISGHRSVSWYQQTPGQGLQFLFEYFSETQRNKGNFPGRFSGRQFSNSRSEMNVSTLELGDSALYLCASGGAGGPGEQFFGPGTRLTVL.

V and J are TRBV29-1 and TRBJ1-1; TRBD1 might be the D (5 bases). With 6 bases removed from V and 1 base from J, the gap between germline ends came to 12 bases. The germline gives CDR1 SQVTM, CDR2 ANQGSEA. CDR3 length: 13 amino acids. In nucleotides, the CDR3 is TGCAGCGTGGGGGGGTCAGGGAACACTGAAGCTTTCTTT. Its protein is CSVGGSGNTEAFF.

For the CDR3, the DNA is TGTGCCAGCAGTTTAGCCCTACGACTACAGGGTAGGAATGAGCAGTTCTTC. This codes for CASSLALRLQGRNEQFF. The chain has TRBV28 and TRBJ2-1; a weak D match, TRBD1 (6 bases). Deletions cut 2 bases from V and 7 bases from J, with 21 bases between. The CDR3 consists of 17 residues. Germline CDR1 and CDR2: MDHEN and SYDVKM.